A single sample is the source of the 9 T cell receptor beta chains below, sequenced in a study of cytomegalovirus exposure and HLA in healthy donors. The study ran its PCR with 60 Vbeta and 13 Jbeta primers. Generated by immunoSEQ multiplex PCR, the TCRdb table keeps only in-frame clones and is missing some. This table has around 140,000 clones, over 70% appearing once. Sequencing was carried out using PBMCs. These receptor sequences come from a woman younger than 35 in good health and CMV-seronegative.

The rearrangement uses TRBV6-4 and TRBJ2-7, with 9 positions matching TRBD2. Germline V lookup: CDR1 MRHNA, CDR2 SNTAGT. Trimming removed 6 bases from V and 7 bases from J; junction bases left unmatched: 7. This CDR3 has 13 residues. The CDR3 DNA reads TGTGCCAGCAGGAAGACTAGCGGAAAAGAGCAGTACTTC. Translated, it gives CASRKTSGKEQYF.

The genes are TRBV5-6 and TRBJ2-1; 7 bases fit TRBD2. Germline V gene sequence: CDR1 SGHDT, CDR2 YYEEEE. V lost 3 bases to trimming and J lost 7 bases; unmatched junction nucleotides: 10. The CDR3 spans 15 residues. CDR3 DNA sequence: TGTGCCAGCAGCTCTCTTTGGGGGAGGGTTAATGAGCAGTTCTTC. It yields the protein CASSSLWGRVNEQFF.

V and J are TRBV4-1 and TRBJ2-7; possibly TRBD1 for D (6 bases). CDR1 is MGHRA, CDR2 YSYEKL, per germline. The V end was cut by 3 bases, the J end by 1 base, with 13 bases between. The CDR3 totals 15 residues. The CDR3 here is CASSQVGAESYEQYF. The DNA for the CDR3 is TGCGCCAGCAGCCAGGTGGGGGCGGAATCCTACGAGCAGTACTTC.

The chain combines TRBV5-6 with TRBJ1-2, with TRBD1 matching 9 bases. The CDR3 has 17 residues. V shed 0 bases and J 8 bases; nucleotides not matched to a gene: 14. Per the germline V gene, CDR1 is SGHDT and CDR2 is YYEEEE. CDR3 DNA sequence: TGTGCCAGCAGCTTGGCGGGACAGGGAACGACGCGGGGAGGCTACACCTTC. It encodes CASSLAGQGTTRGGYTF.

This rearrangement joins TRBV9 to TRBJ2-7, with D possibly TRBD2 on 6 matching bases. V was trimmed by 0 bases and J by 0 bases, leaving 7 bases between them. Per the germline V gene, CDR1 is SGDLS and CDR2 is YYNGEE. This CDR3 is 14 amino acids long. In DNA form, the CDR3 reads TGTGCCAGCAGCGTAGGGGGGGACTCCTACGAGCAGTACTTC. It specifies CASSVGGDSYEQYF.

The J gene is TRBJ1-1, the V gene TRBV29-1; TRBD1 agrees at 7 bases. V lost 5 bases, J lost 3 bases, and 12 bases stayed unmatched. CDR1 is SQVTM, CDR2 ANQGSEA, per germline. The CDR3 contains 15 residues. The CDR3, as DNA: TGCAGCGTTTCAGTAGACAGGGTTTTGGACACTGAAGCTTTCTTT. The encoded protein is CSVSVDRVLDTEAFF.

The chain joins TRBV7-2 to TRBJ2-3; 16 bases match TRBD2. Germline CDR1 SGHTA, CDR2 FQGNSA. The CDR3 length is 19 residues. V lost 4 bases, J lost 4 bases, and 11 bases stayed unmatched. The CDR3 DNA is TGTGCCAGCAGCTCTTGTCCCGGGACTAGCGGGGGGGCGGCAGATACGCAGTATTTT. As protein: CASSSCPGTSGGAADTQYF. Full variable domain (missing parts from reference TRBV7-2 and TRBJ2-3): GAGVSQSPSNKVTEKGKDVELRCDPISGHTALYWYRQSLGQGLEFLIYFQGNSAPDKSGLPSDRFSAERTGGSVSTLTIQRTQQEDSAVYLCASSSCPGTSGGAADTQYFGPGTRLTVL.

This sequence joins TRBV11-2 and TRBJ2-5; 7 nucleotides agree with TRBD1. In germline, CDR1 is SGHAT, CDR2 FQNNGV. The CDR3 has 15 amino acids. With V trimmed by 3 bases and J by 2 bases, 6 bases remained unmatched. CDR3 loop: CASSFDRVGQETQYF. The CDR3 DNA reads as TGTGCCAGCAGCTTCGACAGGGTAGGGCAAGAGACCCAGTACTTC.

This sequence joins TRBV5-1 and TRBJ1-1; a possible D gene is TRBD1 (6 bases). The CDR3 loop spans 13 amino acids. Germline V gene sequence: CDR1 SGHRS, CDR2 YFSETQ. With 5 bases removed from V and 3 bases from J, the gap between germline ends came to 11 bases. CDR3 nucleotides: TGCGCCAGCAGGCGACAGGTGGACACTGAAGCTTTCTTT. It translates to CASRRQVDTEAFF.